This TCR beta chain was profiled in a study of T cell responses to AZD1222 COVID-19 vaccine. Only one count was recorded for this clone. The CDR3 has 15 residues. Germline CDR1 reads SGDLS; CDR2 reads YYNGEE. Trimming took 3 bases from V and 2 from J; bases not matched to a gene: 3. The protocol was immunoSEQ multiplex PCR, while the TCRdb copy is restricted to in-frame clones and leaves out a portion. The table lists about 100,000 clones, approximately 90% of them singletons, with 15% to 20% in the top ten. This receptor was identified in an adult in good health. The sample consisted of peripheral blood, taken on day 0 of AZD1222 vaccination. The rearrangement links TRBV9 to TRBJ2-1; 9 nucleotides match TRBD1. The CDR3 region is CASSAGQGTYNEQFF. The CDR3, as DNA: TGTGCCAGCAGCGCAGGACAGGGGACCTACAATGAGCAGTTCTTC.